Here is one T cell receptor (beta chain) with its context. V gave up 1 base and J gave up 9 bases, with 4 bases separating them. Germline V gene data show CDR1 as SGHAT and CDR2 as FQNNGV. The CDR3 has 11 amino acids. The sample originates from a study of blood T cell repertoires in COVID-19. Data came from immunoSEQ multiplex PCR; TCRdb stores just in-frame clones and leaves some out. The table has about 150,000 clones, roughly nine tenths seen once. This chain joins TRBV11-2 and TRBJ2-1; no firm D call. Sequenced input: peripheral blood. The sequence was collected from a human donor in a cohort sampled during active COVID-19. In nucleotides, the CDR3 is TGTGCCAGCAGCTTAGGAGGTGAGCAGTTCTTC. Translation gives CASSLGGEQFF.